The present entry profiles one T cell receptor (beta chain) with its context. Its cognate antigen is unknown. TCRdb's table, derived via immunoSEQ multiplex PCR, lists solely in-frame clones and lacks some. The sample has approximately 100,000 clones, approximately 90% seen once. This entry belongs to a study of siplizumab effects on memory and regulatory T cells. Findings and caveats of the study: With siplizumab, cumulative frequency of CD4+ memory-derived alloreactive sequences dropped significantly. For mappable alloreactive CD4+ clones, the mean Treg-derived fraction was 68.8% with siplizumab and approximately 26% in controls. The majority of clones, roughly 75-97% of proliferating CD4+ or CD8+ clones, lacked an assignable naive or memory phenotype. The study did not confirm that proliferating Tregs from siplizumab cultures were suppressive.

Deletions cut 0 bases from V and 5 bases from J, with 10 bases between. Germline values: CDR1 GTSNPN, CDR2 SVGIG (reference sequence). The CDR3 has 13 amino acids. This chain joins TRBV30 and TRBJ2-5; TRBD2 might be the D (5 bases). Sequencing used Tregs sorted from blood. The sequence was collected from a human donor in good health. CDR3 sequence: CAWSVVPGETQYF. The DNA for the CDR3 is TGTGCCTGGAGTGTGGTGCCGGGGGAGACCCAGTACTTC. Full variable domain (rest looked up from reference TRBV30 and TRBJ2-5): SQTIHQWPATLVQPVGSPLSLECTVEGTSNPNLYWYRQAAGRGLQLLFYSVGIGQISSEVPQNLSASRPQDRQFILSSKKLLLSDSGFYLCAWSVVPGETQYFGPGTRLLVL.